Below are 17 T cell receptor beta chains sequenced from a single sample in a study of post-analysis software for immune sequencing data. Study-wide results and limits: Controls showed lower frequencies than patients for a few TRBV segments, and TRBV5-6, TRBV5-1 and TRBV20-1 were among these.

Unique-molecular-identifier-tagged TCR beta cDNA libraries were used. One entry per CDR3 protein, called by TCRdb with MiXCR from the PCR reads. This sample has fewer than 850,000 distinct CDR3 sequences, with more than 45% found just once. For these receptors, no antigen is known. Material for sequencing was blood. Source of these receptors: a girl aged 5-17 years with multiple sclerosis.

The rearrangement links TRBV12-3 or TRBV12-4 to TRBJ1-4; D is ambiguous. This CDR3 spans 14 amino acids. V lost 7 bases and J lost 8, with 17 bases in between. The CDR3 spells CASTMTVAGEKLFF. In DNA form, the CDR3 reads TGTGCCAGCACCATGACGGTGGCGGGCGAAAAACTGTTTTTT.

This rearrangement joins TRBV27 to TRBJ2-1; D is undetermined. Germline CDR1 and CDR2: MNHEY and SMNVEV (reference sequence). This CDR3 has 16 residues. V lost 3 bases to trimming and J lost 2 bases, with 14 bases between them. This CDR3 is CASSFSPFGTYNEQFF. CDR3 in DNA: TGTGCCAGCAGTTTCTCCCCCTTCGGAACCTACAATGAGCAGTTCTTC.

This chain uses TRBV7-2 with TRBJ1-2; D is possibly TRBD1 (6 bases). The CDR3 contains 14 residues. V dropped 1 base and J dropped 8 bases, with 14 bases sitting between them. Germline values: CDR1 SGHTA, CDR2 FQGNSA. CDR3 protein: CASSLDVITGGYTF. CDR3 DNA: TGTGCCAGCAGCTTAGATGTAATTACAGGGGGCTACACCTTC.

This rearrangement joins TRBV30 to TRBJ1-2, with TRBD1 identical over 8 bases. Germline V CDR1 and CDR2: GTSNPN, SVGIG (reference sequence). V trimming: 0 bases; J trimming: 2 bases; junction bases outside the gene matches: 17. The CDR3 contains 19 residues. CDR3 region: CAWSVLGFMDRADNYGYTF. The CDR3 coding sequence is TGTGCCTGGAGTGTTTTAGGCTTTATGGACAGGGCGGACAACTATGGCTACACCTTC.

This clonotype was seen only a few times. The chain has TRBV2 and TRBJ2-5; 8 bases map to TRBD2. J was trimmed by 2 bases and V by 8 bases; bases with no gene match: 4. This CDR3 spans 13 amino acids. Germline V gene sequence: CDR1 SNHLY, CDR2 FYNNEI. CDR3 sequence: CASDTSGQETQYF. The CDR3 DNA sequence: TGTGCCAGCGATACTAGCGGTCAAGAGACCCAGTACTTC.

CDR3 sequence (DNA): TGCGCCAGCAGACCAGCGGGAGGTCAAGAGACCCAGTACTTC. Its protein product is CASRPAGGQETQYF. The rearrangement uses TRBV5-1 and TRBJ2-5; TRBD2 agrees at 9 bases. Trimming cost V 5 bases and J 2 bases; bases outside gene matches: 4. CDR3 length: 14 residues. Germline V lookup: CDR1 SGHRS, CDR2 YFSETQ.

Worth noting for this clonotype: Compared with germline, one end of the junction differs, possibly owing to a read error. The V gene is TRBV29-1, the J gene TRBJ1-2, with TRBD1 as a possible D gene (5 bases). The CDR3 has 12 amino acids. Per the germline V gene, CDR1 is SQVTM and CDR2 is ANQGSEA. Here the CDR3 DNA reads TGCAGCGTACGTTGGGGGTACTATGGCAACACCTTC. Residues: CSVRWGYYGNTF.

The sample holds a few counts of this clonotype. The V gene is TRBV28, the J gene TRBJ2-5; TRBD2 matches at 9 bases. CDR1 and CDR2 (germline): MDHEN, SYDVKM. V lost 2 bases to trimming and J lost 5 bases; unmatched junction nucleotides: 9. The CDR3 totals 16 residues. CDR3 protein: CASSLALAGVRETQYF. The CDR3, as DNA: TGTGCCAGCAGTTTAGCCTTAGCGGGAGTCCGGGAGACCCAGTACTTC.

In the case of this clonotype: This may arise from a read error, as a much more abundant clone is one base away. The rearrangement links TRBV27 to TRBJ2-7; TRBD1 or TRBD2 may be the D gene (5 bases each). Per germline, CDR1 MNHEY and CDR2 SMNVEV (reference sequence). This CDR3 is built from 16 residues. Trimming cost V 5 bases and J 6 bases, with 23 bases left between them. The CDR3 loop is CASSPLYLQGEGEQYF. Here the CDR3 DNA reads TGTGCCAGCAGTCCCCTTTATTTGCAGGGTGAGGGCGAGCAGTACTTC.

In nucleotides, the CDR3 is TGTGCCAGCAGCGGAGGGTTCTACGGGGAGCAGTACTTC. This encodes CASSGGFYGEQYF. The chain joins TRBV7-2 to TRBJ2-7; perhaps TRBD2 as D (6 bases). CDR3 length equals 13 residues. Germline V lookup: CDR1 SGHTA, CDR2 FQGNSA. Trimming took 5 bases from V and 7 from J, leaving 15 bases between them.

The chain has TRBV7-2 and TRBJ2-7; 14 bases match TRBD2. The germline V gene encodes CDR1 SGHTA and CDR2 FQGNSA. V lost 4 bases and J lost 6; bases outside the gene matches: 5. This CDR3 comprises 15 residues. The CDR3 DNA is TGTGCCAGCAGCTCTGGGACTAGCGGGAGCACCGAGCAGTACTTC. This codes for CASSSGTSGSTEQYF.

The rearrangement links TRBV12-3 or TRBV12-4 to TRBJ1-1; D is unresolved. This CDR3 is built from 15 residues. The V and J ends lost 5 bases and 1 base respectively, with 14 bases between them. The CDR3 is CASSRQSPGNTEAFF. For the CDR3, the DNA is TGTGCCAGCAGTAGACAATCTCCGGGGAACACTGAAGCTTTCTTT.

This clonotype was seen only a few times. V and J are TRBV7-2 and TRBJ1-4, with D uncertain. This CDR3 comprises 16 residues. Per germline, CDR1 SGHTA and CDR2 FQGNSA. Trimming took off 1 base at V and 0 bases at J, with 9 bases between the two ends. The DNA for the CDR3 is TGTGCCAGCAGCTTAGTAGGACCCTCAACTAATGAAAAACTGTTTTTT. Its translation is CASSLVGPSTNEKLFF.

This chain connects TRBV7-9 to TRBJ1-2; 10 bases line up with TRBD1. With V trimmed by 5 bases and J by 8 bases, 5 bases remained unmatched. From germline, CDR1 is SEHNR and CDR2 FQNEAQ (reference sequence). The CDR3 sequence is 13 residues long. The CDR3 protein is CASSGTGDKGYTF. CDR3 DNA sequence: TGTGCCAGCAGCGGGACAGGGGATAAGGGCTACACCTTC.

V gene TRBV7-9 combines with J gene TRBJ1-2, with no clear D. The ends were cut back, 4 bases at V and 0 bases at J, with 9 bases in the middle. The CDR3 runs 14 residues. CDR1 is SEHNR, CDR2 FQNEAQ, per germline (reference sequence). The CDR3 here is CASSSQETNYGYTF. In DNA, the CDR3 is TGTGCCAGCAGCTCCCAGGAGACTAACTATGGCTACACCTTC.

V gene TRBV20-1 combines with J gene TRBJ1-1; D is unclear. Germline CDR1 DFQATT, CDR2 SNEGSKA (reference sequence). CDR3 length equals 16 residues. Trimming removed 5 bases from V and 0 bases from J, with 19 bases in between. The DNA for the CDR3 is TGCAGTGCTTCACAAGGCCCTCTAGGGATGAACACTGAAGCTTTCTTT. Encoded protein: CSASQGPLGMNTEAFF.

The chain employs TRBV14 and TRBJ1-1, with no clear D. Germline assignment: CDR1 SGHDN and CDR2 FVKESK. This CDR3 has 13 residues. V lost 4 bases and J lost 3, with 9 bases in between. DNA for the CDR3: TGTGCCAGCAGCCGCCAGGACCACACTGAAGCTTTCTTT. Its translation is CASSRQDHTEAFF.